The rows below give T cell receptor beta chains drawn from one sample of a study of shared clonotypes between healthy human individuals. TCRdb's copy holds only in-frame clones and misses some; the assay was immunoSEQ multiplex PCR. Among under 120,000 clones listed, roughly 70% were seen once. The specimen sequenced was memory CD8+ T cells sorted from blood. Receptor source: a woman aged 30 to 39 in good health. The CDR3 runs from the conserved cysteine through the conserved F or W. D genes are given only for firm matches. Not all rows give a size; the values are once, few, many and, for expanded clones, a class.

cdr3_aa: CSVGKGENTEAFF
cdr3_nt: TGCAGCGTTGGAAAAGGGGAGAACACTGAAGCTTTCTTT
d_call: NA
j_call: TRBJ1-1
clone_size: NA
v_call: TRBV29-1

cdr3_aa: CASSWGTGRVVDTQYF
cdr3_nt: TGTGCCAGCAGCTGGGGGACAGGGCGGGTGGTAGATACGCAGTATTTT
d_call: TRBD1
j_call: TRBJ2-3
clone_size: once
v_call: TRBV5-6

cdr3_aa: CTSKARGLYEQYF
cdr3_nt: TGCACCAGCAAGGCCAGGGGGCTCTACGAGCAGTACTTC
d_call: NA
j_call: TRBJ2-7
clone_size: NA
v_call: TRBV1

cdr3_aa: CASSAPLGLAGDEQFF
cdr3_nt: TGCGCCAGCAGCGCCCCTCTGGGCCTAGCGGGGGATGAGCAGTTCTTC
d_call: TRBD2
j_call: TRBJ2-1
clone_size: NA
v_call: TRBV4-1

cdr3_aa: CASSQSNQPQHF
cdr3_nt: TGTGCCAGCAGCCAAAGCAATCAGCCCCAGCATTTT
d_call: NA
j_call: TRBJ1-5
clone_size: NA
v_call: TRBV6-6

cdr3_aa: CSDSGPLGTEAFF
cdr3_nt: TGCAGCGACTCAGGCCCCCTGGGGACTGAAGCTTTCTTT
d_call: NA
j_call: TRBJ1-1
clone_size: NA
v_call: TRBV29-1

cdr3_aa: CASSGGALDTGYTF
cdr3_nt: TGTGCCAGCAGTGGAGGGGCCCTAGACACGGGCTACACCTTC
d_call: NA
j_call: TRBJ1-2
clone_size: few
v_call: TRBV27

cdr3_aa: CATSAVARGLTEAFF
cdr3_nt: TGTGCCACCAGCGCCGTCGCTAGGGGGCTCACTGAAGCTTTCTTT
d_call: TRBD1
j_call: TRBJ1-1
clone_size: NA
v_call: TRBV15

cdr3_aa: CASSSQDIMNTEAFF
cdr3_nt: TGTGCCAGCAGTTCTCAGGACATCATGAACACTGAAGCTTTCTTT
d_call: NA
j_call: TRBJ1-1
clone_size: NA
v_call: TRBV28

cdr3_aa: CASSLLAGVGVGEQYF
cdr3_nt: TGTGCCAGCAGCTTACTTGCGGGAGTAGGGGTGGGCGAGCAGTACTTC
d_call: TRBD2
j_call: TRBJ2-7
clone_size: many
v_call: TRBV5-6

cdr3_aa: CASSLVASGGREFF
cdr3_nt: TGTGCCAGCAGCTTAGTAGCTAGCGGAGGAAGGGAGTTCTTC
d_call: TRBD2
j_call: TRBJ2-1
clone_size: NA
v_call: TRBV7-2

cdr3_aa: CASSDSPHMDRGDEQYF
cdr3_nt: TGTGCCAGCAGTGACTCCCCTCATATGGACAGGGGGGACGAGCAGTACTTC
d_call: TRBD1
j_call: TRBJ2-7
clone_size: NA
v_call: TRBV25-1

cdr3_aa: CATSQELKVGTWPFF
cdr3_nt: TGTGCCACCAGCCAAGAACTCAAGGTTGGTACGTGGCCTTTCTTT
d_call: NA
j_call: TRBJ1-1
clone_size: NA
v_call: TRBV15

cdr3_aa: CASSVMDRSYEQYF
cdr3_nt: TGTGCCAGCAGCGTCATGGACAGATCCTACGAGCAGTACTTC
d_call: NA
j_call: TRBJ2-7
clone_size: many
v_call: TRBV6-1

cdr3_aa: CASSLWVCGCPRSYEQYF
cdr3_nt: TGTGCCAGCAGCTTGTGGGTATGTGGCTGTCCAAGATCCTACGAGCAGTACTTC
d_call: NA
j_call: TRBJ2-7
clone_size: NA
v_call: TRBV5-6

cdr3_aa: CASSSGSSGYEQYF
cdr3_nt: TGCGCCAGCAGTTCAGGATCCTCCGGCTACGAGCAGTACTTC
d_call: NA
j_call: TRBJ2-7
clone_size: once
v_call: TRBV5-1

cdr3_aa: CASNGIYSNQPQHF
cdr3_nt: TGTGCCAGTAACGGAATATATAGCAATCAGCCCCAGCATTTT
d_call: NA
j_call: TRBJ1-5
clone_size: NA
v_call: TRBV19

cdr3_aa: CASSERLLRKINQPQHF
cdr3_nt: TGTGCCAGCAGTGAGAGGCTCTTACGGAAGATCAATCAGCCCCAGCATTTT
d_call: NA
j_call: TRBJ1-5
clone_size: once
v_call: TRBV2

cdr3_aa: CASSLEFGSSYEQYF
cdr3_nt: TGCGCCAGCAGCCTAGAGTTTGGTAGCTCCTACGAGCAGTACTTC
d_call: NA
j_call: TRBJ2-7
clone_size: NA
v_call: TRBV4-1

cdr3_aa: CASSTSGQASTNEKLFF
cdr3_nt: TGTGCCAGCAGTACATCCGGACAGGCCTCAACTAATGAAAAACTGTTTTTT
d_call: TRBD1
j_call: TRBJ1-4
clone_size: NA
v_call: TRBV25-1

cdr3_aa: CASTQFFAWDNEKLFF
cdr3_nt: TGTGCCAGCACCCAATTTTTCGCCTGGGATAATGAAAAACTGTTTTTT
d_call: NA
j_call: TRBJ1-4
clone_size: NA
v_call: TRBV7-6

cdr3_aa: CASSESPSGRNNEQFF
cdr3_nt: TGTGCCAGCAGTGAATCCCCTAGCGGGAGGAACAATGAGCAGTTCTTC
d_call: TRBD2
j_call: TRBJ2-1
clone_size: many
v_call: TRBV6-1

cdr3_aa: CASSESDVKQYF
cdr3_nt: TGCGCCAGCAGTGAGTCGGATGTTAAGCAGTACTTC
d_call: NA
j_call: TRBJ2-7
clone_size: NA
v_call: TRBV10-2

cdr3_aa: CASSSIAGEFYNEQFF
cdr3_nt: TGTGCCAGCAGTTCAATAGCGGGAGAGTTCTACAATGAGCAGTTCTTC
d_call: TRBD2
j_call: TRBJ2-1
clone_size: NA
v_call: TRBV27

cdr3_aa: CASSPIREIGQPQHF
cdr3_nt: TGTGCCAGCAGCCCAATCAGGGAGATCGGTCAGCCCCAGCATTTT
d_call: NA
j_call: TRBJ1-5
clone_size: NA
v_call: TRBV6-5

cdr3_aa: CASKRGTGYEQYF
cdr3_nt: TGTGCCAGCAAACGAGGGACAGGCTACGAGCAGTACTTC
d_call: TRBD1
j_call: TRBJ2-7
clone_size: NA
v_call: TRBV27

cdr3_aa: CASSPDRGNTGELFF
cdr3_nt: TGTGCCAGCAGCCCCGACAGGGGGAACACCGGGGAGCTGTTTTTT
d_call: TRBD1
j_call: TRBJ2-2
clone_size: NA
v_call: TRBV7-9

cdr3_aa: CASSFGDYGYTF
cdr3_nt: TGTGCCAGCAGCTTCGGGGACTATGGCTACACCTTC
d_call: NA
j_call: TRBJ1-2
clone_size: few
v_call: TRBV7-8

cdr3_aa: CASSLAIAGEQYF
cdr3_nt: TGCGCCAGCAGCTTGGCCATCGCAGGCGAGCAGTACTTC
d_call: NA
j_call: TRBJ2-7
clone_size: NA
v_call: TRBV5-1

cdr3_aa: CASSGDRGGTEAFF
cdr3_nt: TGTGCCAGCAGTGGAGACAGGGGAGGAACTGAAGCTTTCTTT
d_call: TRBD1
j_call: TRBJ1-1
clone_size: NA
v_call: TRBV25-1

cdr3_aa: CASSPGMKVREKLFF
cdr3_nt: TGTGCCAGCAGCCCGGGGATGAAAGTACGGGAAAAACTGTTTTTT
d_call: NA
j_call: TRBJ1-4
clone_size: NA
v_call: TRBV28

cdr3_aa: CASSEQVTLSGSGFEQYF
cdr3_nt: TGCGCCAGCAGTGAGCAGGTTACCCTTAGCGGGAGTGGTTTCGAGCAGTACTTC
d_call: TRBD2
j_call: TRBJ2-7
clone_size: NA
v_call: TRBV10-2

cdr3_aa: CASSHTPFSGRSYEQYF
cdr3_nt: TGTGCCAGCAGCCACACCCCTTTTAGCGGGAGATCCTACGAGCAGTACTTC
d_call: TRBD2
j_call: TRBJ2-7
clone_size: NA
v_call: TRBV7-8

cdr3_aa: CASSEVSYEQYF
cdr3_nt: TGTGCCAGCAGTGAAGTCTCCTACGAGCAGTACTTC
d_call: NA
j_call: TRBJ2-7
clone_size: NA
v_call: TRBV25-1

cdr3_aa: CASSRNLAGTYTGELFF
cdr3_nt: TGTGCCAGCAGCCGAAACCTCGCTGGGACTTACACCGGGGAGCTGTTTTTT
d_call: NA
j_call: TRBJ2-2
clone_size: NA
v_call: TRBV7-9

cdr3_aa: CASSFLRGHPGYNEQFF
cdr3_nt: TGTGCCAGCAGCTTTCTACGGGGCCACCCGGGGTACAATGAGCAGTTCTTC
d_call: NA
j_call: TRBJ2-1
clone_size: once
v_call: TRBV7-2

cdr3_aa: CASSEASGRADEQFF
cdr3_nt: TGTGCCAGCAGTGAAGCTAGCGGGAGGGCCGATGAGCAGTTCTTC
d_call: TRBD2
j_call: TRBJ2-1
clone_size: few
v_call: TRBV6-1

cdr3_aa: CASSPGTGGEQYF
cdr3_nt: TGTGCCAGCAGTCCCGGGACAGGAGGGGAGCAGTACTTC
d_call: TRBD1
j_call: TRBJ2-7
clone_size: NA
v_call: TRBV27

cdr3_aa: CASSLAPDFFGSYEQYF
cdr3_nt: TGTGCCAGCAGCTTGGCACCAGATTTCTTCGGCTCCTACGAGCAGTACTTC
d_call: NA
j_call: TRBJ2-7
clone_size: few
v_call: TRBV5-4

cdr3_aa: CASSLGQGGYGYTF
cdr3_nt: TGTGCCAGCAGCCTGGGACAGGGGGGGTATGGCTACACCTTC
d_call: TRBD1
j_call: TRBJ1-2
clone_size: NA
v_call: TRBV13

cdr3_aa: CASSAAGVLVGFTDTQYF
cdr3_nt: TGTGCCAGCAGCGCCGCAGGGGTTTTAGTTGGTTTCACAGATACGCAGTATTTT
d_call: NA
j_call: TRBJ2-3
clone_size: NA
v_call: TRBV9